The 28 T cell receptor beta chains below were found in one sample sequenced in a study of T cell clones after liver transplantation. Sequenced by immunoSEQ multiplex PCR; TCRdb stores in-frame clones only, minus some. The data contain about 80,000 clones, over 80% of them singletons. The sequenced sample was CD4+ T cells from blood, obtained about 46 months after liver transplant. The receptors derive from a human patient who received a liver transplant. Some T cells may be transferred from the graft donor.

V is TRBV11-2 and J is TRBJ2-7, with 10 bases matching TRBD2. CDR1 is SGHAT and CDR2 is FQNNGV in the germline V gene. This CDR3 is built from 14 residues. V lost 5 bases to trimming and J lost 4 bases; unmatched junction nucleotides: 5. As DNA, the CDR3 is TGTGCCAGCAGCCAAGCGGGAGGGCCATACGAGCAGTACTTC. It yields the protein CASSQAGGPYEQYF. Looking up the rest from reference TRBV11-2 and TRBJ2-7 gives the full variable domain: EAGVAQSPRYKIIEKRQSVAFWCNPISGHATLYWYQQILGQGPKLLIQFQNNGVVDDSQLPKDRFSAERLKGVDSTLKIQPAKLEDSAVYLCASSQAGGPYEQYFGPGTRLTVT.

The chain uses TRBV5-1 and TRBJ1-1, with TRBD1 as a possible D gene (6 bases). This CDR3 comprises 13 residues. In germline, CDR1 is SGHRS, CDR2 YFSETQ. Trimming pared 0 bases from V and 3 bases from J, leaving 6 bases between. CDR3 residues: CASSLGGHTEAFF. CDR3 DNA sequence: TGCGCCAGCAGCTTGGGGGGGCACACTGAAGCTTTCTTT.

The rearrangement links TRBV28 to TRBJ1-1; D ambiguous. Germline assignment: CDR1 MDHEN and CDR2 SYDVKM. There are 13 residues in the CDR3. Deletions cut 0 bases from V and 0 bases from J, with 2 bases between. The CDR3 DNA reads as TGTGCCAGCAGTTTATGGGTGAACACTGAAGCTTTCTTT. Amino acid sequence: CASSLWVNTEAFF. Full variable domain (outside the CDR3, taken from reference TRBV28 and TRBJ1-1): DVKVTQSSRYLVKRTGEKVFLECVQDMDHENMFWYRQDPGLGLRLIYFSYDVKMKEKGDIPEGYSVSREKKERFSLILESASTNQTSMYLCASSLWVNTEAFFGQGTRLTVV.

In its sample, this clone was seen a few times. V and J are TRBV9 and TRBJ1-5, with D possibly being TRBD1 (5 bases). In germline, CDR1 is SGDLS, CDR2 YYNGEE. The V end was cut by 4 bases, the J end by 0 bases, with 11 bases between. This CDR3 region has 15 residues. The CDR3 bases are TGTGCCAGCAGCTTGGGACTGAGTAGCAATCAGCCCCAGCATTTT. This gives the protein CASSLGLSSNQPQHF.

The chain recombines TRBV11-2 with TRBJ2-2; the D is unclear. This CDR3 has 15 residues. Germline values: CDR1 SGHAT, CDR2 FQNNGV. V dropped 1 base and J dropped 0 bases, with 6 bases sitting between them. In nucleotides, the CDR3 is TGTGCCAGCAGCTTAGTTGCCACGAACACCGGGGAGCTGTTTTTT. Its protein is CASSLVATNTGELFF.

This clone occurred once. The V gene is TRBV7-9, the J gene TRBJ2-3; 12 bases are a match to TRBD2. Germline V gene data show CDR1 as SEHNR and CDR2 as FQNEAQ (reference sequence). The length of the CDR3 is 17 residues. V lost 4 bases, J lost 2 bases, and 7 bases stayed unmatched. CDR3 sequence: CASSSPSGRAVTDTQYF. The CDR3 DNA reads as TGTGCCAGCAGCTCCCCTAGCGGGAGGGCCGTCACAGATACGCAGTATTTT.

The V call is TRBV5-1, the J call TRBJ1-3, with 9 bases that match TRBD1. CDR3 size: 14 residues. Germline trimming cut 4 bases from V and 5 bases from J; bases unmatched to any gene: 4. The germline V gene has CDR1 SGHRS and CDR2 YFSETQ. The DNA for the CDR3 is TGCGCCAGCAGCGCGGGACAGGGAAGAAACACCATATATTTT. Amino acids: CASSAGQGRNTIYF.

The V and J genes are TRBV19 and TRBJ2-7, with 7 bases identical to TRBD1. J gave up 6 bases and V 2 bases, and 4 bases lay outside the gene matches. The CDR3 sequence is 13 residues long. Germline V gene lookup returns CDR1 LNHDA and CDR2 SQIVND (reference sequence). The CDR3 spells CASSIRGPGEQYF. The CDR3 nucleotides read TGTGCCAGTAGTATAAGGGGGCCGGGCGAGCAGTACTTC. Looking up the rest from reference TRBV19 and TRBJ2-7 gives the full variable domain: DGGITQSPKYLFRKEGQNVTLSCEQNLNHDAMYWYRQDPGQGLRLIYYSQIVNDFQKGDIAEGYSVSREKKESFPLTVTSAQKNPTAFYLCASSIRGPGEQYFGPGTRLTVT.

This chain connects TRBV6-5 to TRBJ1-2, with D hard to call. Per germline, CDR1 MNHEY and CDR2 SVGAGI. The CDR3 runs to 12 residues. Deletions cut 2 bases from V and 8 bases from J, with 9 bases between. CDR3 in amino acids: CASSYGQPGYTF. The CDR3, as DNA: TGTGCCAGCAGTTACGGTCAACCGGGCTACACCTTC.

The chain links TRBV6-5 to TRBJ1-2; D possibly corresponds to TRBD1 (6 bases). CDR1 is MNHEY, CDR2 SVGAGI, per germline. V lost 6 bases, J lost 2 bases, and 13 bases lay in between. This CDR3 is built from 14 residues. CDR3 protein: CASRINQGNYGYTF. The CDR3 nucleotides are TGTGCCAGCAGAATTAATCAGGGGAACTATGGCTACACCTTC.

The rearrangement links TRBV29-1 to TRBJ2-7; 10 bases align to TRBD1. Trimming removed 4 bases from V and 9 bases from J; junction bases left unmatched: 9. This CDR3 spans 13 amino acids. The V gene's germline CDR1 is SQVTM and CDR2 ANQGSEA. The CDR3 DNA is TGCAGCGTTGGCGGGACAGGGGCCTCGGGGCAGTACTTC. It specifies CSVGGTGASGQYF.

This clone has only a few counts. The chain couples TRBV29-1 to TRBJ2-5, with D uncertain. The V gene's germline CDR1 is SQVTM and CDR2 ANQGSEA. The V gene lost 2 bases and the J gene lost 3 bases, with 10 bases spanning the gap. The CDR3 runs 13 residues. DNA for the CDR3: TGCAGCGTTGAACGCGGCAGCGAAGAGACCCAGTACTTC. This encodes CSVERGSEETQYF.

The chain joins TRBV19 to TRBJ2-5; D is unresolved. The CDR3 is 10 amino acids. Germline assignment: CDR1 LNHDA and CDR2 SQIVND (reference sequence). The V end was cut by 8 bases, the J end by 6 bases, with 7 bases between. The CDR3 nucleotides read TGTGCCAGTCCTAAAAAGACCCAGTACTTC. Translation gives CASPKKTQYF.

The V gene is TRBV25-1, the J gene TRBJ1-3; D is perhaps TRBD1 (5 bases). The V gene lost 3 bases and the J gene lost 0 bases, with 9 bases spanning the gap. CDR3 size: 15 residues. Germline CDR1 reads MGHDK; CDR2 reads SYGVNS. The CDR3 loop reads CASSEGQNSGNTIYF. CDR3 nucleotides: TGTGCCAGCAGTGAGGGGCAGAACTCTGGAAACACCATATATTTT.

The genes are TRBV28 and TRBJ2-1; D gene unclear. CDR3 length: 14 residues. Trimming stripped 5 bases from V and 10 bases from J, with 18 bases between. The germline V gene has CDR1 MDHEN and CDR2 SYDVKM. The CDR3 region is CASSPQTGFREQFF. In nucleotides, the CDR3 is TGTGCCAGCAGTCCCCAAACTGGGTTCAGAGAGCAGTTCTTC.

The chain has TRBV7-2 and TRBJ1-5; no definite D call. Germline V gives CDR1 SGHTA, CDR2 FQGNSA. The CDR3 covers 12 residues. V was cut by 3 bases and J by 4 bases, with 4 bases left in between. The CDR3 region is CASSFGNQPQHF. Here the CDR3 DNA reads TGTGCCAGCAGCTTTGGGAATCAGCCCCAGCATTTT.

V and J are TRBV28 and TRBJ1-3; TRBD1 is a possible D gene (5 bases). V dropped 3 bases and J dropped 4 bases, with 10 bases sitting between them. The germline CDR1 and CDR2 sequences are MDHEN and SYDVKM. This CDR3 region has 14 residues. CDR3 loop: CASSFGGKGNTIYF. The CDR3 DNA sequence: TGTGCCAGCAGTTTCGGGGGTAAAGGAAACACCATATATTTT. Full variable domain (remainder filled in from reference TRBV28 and TRBJ1-3): DVKVTQSSRYLVKRTGEKVFLECVQDMDHENMFWYRQDPGLGLRLIYFSYDVKMKEKGDIPEGYSVSREKKERFSLILESASTNQTSMYLCASSFGGKGNTIYFGEGSWLTVV.

The chain is built from TRBV19 and TRBJ2-3; D is uncertain. The CDR3 totals 12 residues. Germline V CDR1 and CDR2: LNHDA, SQIVND (reference sequence). Trimming removed 5 bases at V and 2 bases at J, with 5 bases between. In nucleotides, the CDR3 is TGTGCCAGTAGTCAATACACAGATACGCAGTATTTT. Protein product: CASSQYTDTQYF.

This clone was observed a few times. In nucleotides, the CDR3 is TGCAGCGTTGCAATACAGGGGGGGTTTCAGCCCCAGCATTTT. Its translation is CSVAIQGGFQPQHF. The V call is TRBV29-1, the J call TRBJ1-5, with TRBD1 identical over 8 bases. The junction had 8 bases not matched to a gene; V was cut back by 4 bases and J by 6 bases. The CDR3 runs to 14 residues. In germline, CDR1 is SQVTM, CDR2 ANQGSEA.

The chain links TRBV5-1 to TRBJ1-2; maybe TRBD1 (5 bases). The CDR3 covers 14 residues. Trimming removed 4 bases from V and 2 bases from J, with 12 bases in between. Germline CDR1 and CDR2: SGHRS and YFSETQ. The CDR3 sequence is CASSPGDGNYGYTF. Here the CDR3 DNA reads TGCGCCAGCAGCCCCGGGGACGGAAACTATGGCTACACCTTC. The full variable domain, its missing parts supplied by reference TRBV5-1 and TRBJ1-2, is KAGVTQTPRYLIKTRGQQVTLSCSPISGHRSVSWYQQTPGQGLQFLFEYFSETQRNKGNFPGRFSGRQFSNSRSEMNVSTLELGDSALYLCASSPGDGNYGYTFGSGTRLTVV.

This clone has only a few counts. The chain has TRBV28 and TRBJ2-4; 7 bases are shared with TRBD2. The length of the CDR3 is 16 residues. The V gene's germline CDR1 is MDHEN and CDR2 SYDVKM. V shed 2 bases and J 1 base; nucleotides not matched to a gene: 5. This chain's CDR3 is CASSLGGAGAKNIQYF. For the CDR3, the DNA is TGTGCCAGCAGTTTAGGGGGAGCGGGGGCCAAAAACATTCAGTACTTC. The variable domain in full, with the rest retrieved from reference TRBV28 and TRBJ2-4, is DVKVTQSSRYLVKRTGEKVFLECVQDMDHENMFWYRQDPGLGLRLIYFSYDVKMKEKGDIPEGYSVSREKKERFSLILESASTNQTSMYLCASSLGGAGAKNIQYFGAGTRLSVL.

This clone was counted a few times. The chain carries TRBV5-1 and TRBJ2-1, with 9 bases that match TRBD1. CDR1 is SGHRS and CDR2 is YFSETQ in the germline V gene. Germline trimming cut 7 bases from V and 6 bases from J; bases unmatched to any gene: 14. The CDR3 consists of 16 residues. The CDR3 bases are TGCGCCAGCTCCCCCTCGGGGACAGGGCCTTTCAATGAGCAGTTCTTC. Amino acid sequence: CASSPSGTGPFNEQFF.

The sample holds a few counts of this clone. The chain combines TRBV7-9 with TRBJ1-4; the match to TRBD1 covers 9 bases. Germline V gives CDR1 SEHNR, CDR2 FQNEAQ (reference sequence). The V gene end was trimmed by 5 bases and the J gene end by 4 bases; junction bases not matched to a gene: 8. The CDR3 has 16 amino acids. The CDR3 protein is CASSPLWTGVNEKLFF. The CDR3 DNA follows: TGTGCCAGCAGCCCCCTTTGGACAGGGGTTAATGAAAAACTGTTTTTT.

The gene calls are TRBV14 and TRBJ2-1; D uncertain. Germline V gene sequence: CDR1 SGHDN, CDR2 FVKESK. The CDR3 is 13 residues long. V dropped 1 base and J dropped 9 bases, with 10 bases sitting between them. The CDR3 bases are TGTGCCAGCAGCCAAGGCCCGGGTCGTGAGCAGTTCTTC. Translation gives CASSQGPGREQFF.

V gene TRBV28 combines with J gene TRBJ2-3; D perhaps matches TRBD1 (7 bases). The CDR3 is 14 residues long. V dropped 4 bases and J dropped 4 bases, with 12 bases sitting between them. CDR1 is MDHEN and CDR2 is SYDVKM in the germline V gene. CDR3 coding DNA: TGTGCCAGCAGTTCAGGGGGGCTAGCAGATACGCAGTATTTT. It translates to CASSSGGLADTQYF.

V and J are TRBV9 and TRBJ2-2, with D maybe TRBD2 (5 bases). Per germline, CDR1 SGDLS and CDR2 YYNGEE. V was trimmed by 0 bases and J by 5 bases, leaving 11 bases between them. CDR3 size: 15 residues. The CDR3 nucleotides are TGTGCCAGCAGCGTAGCGCAGCGAGGGACCGGGGAGCTGTTTTTT. It yields the protein CASSVAQRGTGELFF.

The V and J genes are TRBV7-3 and TRBJ2-1, with 10 bases aligning to TRBD2. CDR1 and CDR2 (germline): SGHTA, FQGTGA. This CDR3 region has 15 residues. V gave up 5 bases and J gave up 6 bases; unmatched junction bases: 7. CDR3 bases: TGTGCCAGCAGCCTAGGGAGCGGGAGGGTCAATGAGCAGTTCTTC. As protein: CASSLGSGRVNEQFF.

V is TRBV15 and J is TRBJ2-3, with TRBD2 matching 8 bases. V lost 0 bases, J lost 5 bases, and 10 bases stayed unmatched. Germline-derived CDR1 and CDR2 are LNHNV and YYDKDF (reference sequence). The CDR3 has 17 residues. CDR3 amino acids: CATSRERAGGLLDTQYF. CDR3 nucleotide sequence: TGTGCCACCAGCAGAGAGAGGGCGGGAGGTCTGCTAGATACGCAGTATTTT. Supplemented by reference TRBV15 and TRBJ2-3, the full variable domain reads DAMVIQNPRYQVTQFGKPVTLSCSQTLNHNVMYWYQQKSSQAPKLLFHYYDKDFNNEADTPDNFQSRRPNTSFCFLDIRSPGLGDTAMYLCATSRERAGGLLDTQYFGPGTRLTVL.